Listed below are T cell receptor beta chains from one sample, sequenced in a study of T cells in localized non-small cell lung cancer. This table comes from immunoSEQ multiplex PCR, and its TCRdb copy is limited to in-frame clones, with some not included. The sample has some 32,000 clones; around 94% are singletons. The sample here was peripheral blood, taken before any cancer treatment. These receptors were collected from a woman between 35 and 75 years old with stage I lung adenocarcinoma. Both conserved end residues are part of each CDR3. A D gene is named only where the DNA matches it firmly. Clone size, where shown, is once, few, many, or a class for clones that have expanded.

D gene | J gene | V gene | clone size | CDR3 DNA | CDR3 protein
TRBD2 | TRBJ2-1 | TRBV9 | NA | TGTGCCAGCAGCGATTATAGCGGGAGGAGCTCCTACAATGAGCAGTTCTTC | CASSDYSGRSSYNEQFF
NA | TRBJ2-2 | TRBV5-6 | NA | TGTGCCAGCAGCTTGGACGGGCGCCCGAACACCGGGGAGCTGTTTTTT | CASSLDGRPNTGELFF
NA | TRBJ2-4 | TRBV11-3 | NA | TGTGCCAGCAGCCCCGTTAGGCAGGGGCTGGTCGCCAAAAACATTCAGTACTTC | CASSPVRQGLVAKNIQYF
TRBD1 | TRBJ2-7 | TRBV19 | once | TGTGCCAGTCACCGGGGACAGAAGTACGAGCAGTACTTC | CASHRGQKYEQYF
NA | TRBJ2-1 | TRBV7-2 | NA | TGTGCCAGCAGCTTAACGGGGCAGTACAATGAGCAGTTCTTC | CASSLTGQYNEQFF
NA | TRBJ1-2 | TRBV11-3 | NA | TGTGCCAGCAGCTTAGGCCGGGCTAACTATGGCTACACCTTC | CASSLGRANYGYTF
NA | TRBJ1-1 | TRBV7-9 | NA | TGTGCCAGCAGCCGATCCAGGGGCACTGAAGCTTTCTTT | CASSRSRGTEAFF
NA | TRBJ2-5 | TRBV7-9 | NA | TGTGCCAGCACCTCGACAGAAACCCTGGGGACCCAGTACTTC | CASTSTETLGTQYF
NA | TRBJ1-2 | TRBV20-1 | NA | TGCAGTGCCTCCCTCGGTGGCTACACCTTC | CSASLGGYTF
NA | TRBJ1-1 | TRBV6-1 | NA | TGTGCCAGCAGTGAGACAGGGAACACTGAAGCTTTCTTT | CASSETGNTEAFF
NA | TRBJ1-1 | TRBV5-1 | NA | TGCGCCAGCAGCTTAAGGGGGACTATGAACACTGAAGCTTTCTTT | CASSLRGTMNTEAFF
NA | TRBJ1-5 | TRBV5-6 | once | TGTGCCAGCAGCTTGGAACAGGGTGGGAATCAGCCCCAGCATTTT | CASSLEQGGNQPQHF
TRBD2 | TRBJ2-5 | TRBV7-2 | NA | TGTGCCAGCAAGGGAGGGGCGGGATTATTTGAGACCCAGTACTTC | CASKGGAGLFETQYF
TRBD1 | TRBJ2-1 | TRBV11-3 | NA | TGTGCCAGCAGGGGGACAGGGGTTTTGAATGAGCAGTTCTTC | CASRGTGVLNEQFF
NA | TRBJ2-7 | TRBV21-1 | few | TGTGCCAGCAGCACCAGGGGGGGTACGTTGTTGGCGACGAGCTCCTACGAGCAGTACTTC | CASSTRGGTLLATSSYEQYF
TRBD1 | TRBJ1-5 | TRBV6-5 | few | TGTGCCAGCAGGCAACAGGGACAGGGGGATCAGCCCCAGCATTTT | CASRQQGQGDQPQHF
NA | TRBJ1-1 | TRBV7-9 | NA | TGTGCCAGCAGCTCATTCCAGGGAGGCGTCACTGAAGCTTTCTTT | CASSSFQGGVTEAFF
NA | TRBJ1-1 | TRBV6-6 | NA | TGTGCCAGCAGTCCGACGGGGGTCGCTGAAGCTTTCTTT | CASSPTGVAEAFF
TRBD1 | TRBJ2-3 | TRBV2 | NA | TGTGCCAGCAGTGTTCGCTGGGGACAGGATACGCAGTATTTT | CASSVRWGQDTQYF
TRBD1 | TRBJ2-1 | TRBV9 | NA | TGTGCCAGCAGCGAGGGGGCAGGCTCCTACAATGAGCAGTTCTTC | CASSEGAGSYNEQFF
NA | TRBJ1-6 | TRBV7-2 | NA | TGTGCCAGCAGCTTACTCGGTACGGACAATTCACCCCTCCACTTT | CASSLLGTDNSPLHF
NA | TRBJ1-5 | TRBV19 | NA | TGTGCCAGTAGTGACGGCTATAGCAATCAGCCCCAGCATTTT | CASSDGYSNQPQHF
NA | TRBJ1-1 | TRBV7-2 | NA | TGTGCCAGCAGCTTAGTGGCTGGGTATGCTGAAGCTTTCTTT | CASSLVAGYAEAFF
NA | TRBJ1-3 | TRBV15 | once | TGTGCCACCAGCAGAGTCAGGGGCCGCCAAAACTCTGGAAACACCATATATTTT | CATSRVRGRQNSGNTIYF
NA | TRBJ1-1 | TRBV18 | NA | TGTGCCAGCTCCGGTCGGGATATGAACACTGAAGCTTTCTTT | CASSGRDMNTEAFF
NA | TRBJ1-1 | TRBV5-1 | NA | TGCGCCAGCAGCTTGGTTCCTCGGGGGGACACTGAAGCTTTCTTT | CASSLVPRGDTEAFF
NA | TRBJ2-1 | TRBV7-9 | NA | TGTGCCAGCAGCTTAGACGGTGGTTCCTACAATGAGCAGTTCTTC | CASSLDGGSYNEQFF
NA | TRBJ1-4 | TRBV9 | NA | TGTGCCAGCAGCAGAAGAAGTGGACCGACTATTGCAACTAATGAAAAACTGTTTTTT | CASSRRSGPTIATNEKLFF
TRBD1 | TRBJ2-3 | TRBV5-1 | NA | TGCGCCAGCAGTTTGGGACAGGGAAGGGCAGATACGCAGTATTTT | CASSLGQGRADTQYF
NA | TRBJ2-1 | TRBV7-9 | NA | TGTGCCAGCAGCGAACGTCTTGCGACGAGTGAATTCTTC | CASSERLATSEFF
TRBD1 | TRBJ1-5 | TRBV10-3 | NA | TGTGCCACGGGACAGGGGGCGATCAATCAGCCCCAGCATTTT | CATGQGAINQPQHF
NA | TRBJ2-2 | TRBV11-3 | NA | TGTGCCAGCAGCTCGGGCCAGACCTACACCGGGGAGCTGTTTTTT | CASSSGQTYTGELFF
NA | TRBJ2-1 | TRBV21-1 | NA | TGTGCCAGCAGCAAGAAACCCGGGACTAGCGGGAGGGATGAGCAGTTCTTC | CASSKKPGTSGRDEQFF
NA | TRBJ2-5 | TRBV6-5 | NA | TGTGCCAGCAGTTACTCGCCGGGAGTTCAATGGGAGACCCAGTACTTC | CASSYSPGVQWETQYF
TRBD1 | TRBJ1-2 | TRBV5-1 | NA | TGCGCCAGCAGCGCTACTCCCCTTTCCCTACCGGGACAGGGCAATGGCTACACCTTC | CASSATPLSLPGQGNGYTF
NA | TRBJ2-2 | TRBV18 | NA | TGTGCCAGCTCACCACGCACGGGGTCGAACACCGGGGAGCTGTTTTTT | CASSPRTGSNTGELFF
NA | TRBJ2-4 | TRBV28 | NA | TGTGCCAGCAGGCCACGTGCGGGAACTCGCGAAGCCAAAAACATTCAGTACTTC | CASRPRAGTREAKNIQYF
TRBD1 | TRBJ1-5 | TRBV25-1 | NA | TGTGCCAGCAGTGGGACAGGGGGCAATCAGCCCCAGCATTTT | CASSGTGGNQPQHF
NA | TRBJ2-4 | TRBV5-5 | NA | TGTGCCAGCAGCATCTATGACAGATACAAAAACATTCAGTACTTC | CASSIYDRYKNIQYF
NA | TRBJ1-6 | TRBV28 | NA | TGTGCCAGCAGTTTGAGGAGATTATGGGGCTCCTATAATTCACCCCTCCACTTT | CASSLRRLWGSYNSPLHF
NA | TRBJ1-1 | TRBV27 | NA | TGTGCCAGCAGTTTTGGGTGGGCGACTGAAGCTTTCTTT | CASSFGWATEAFF
NA | TRBJ2-5 | TRBV11-3 | NA | TGTGCCAGCCGCGGCCAGCGCGAGAGGGAGACCCAGTACTTC | CASRGQRERETQYF
TRBD2 | TRBJ2-1 | TRBV9 | NA | TGTGCCAGCAGCGTAGGACCGGCGGCGGGGGGGTTGGGCCAGGATGAGCAGTTCTTC | CASSVGPAAGGLGQDEQFF
NA | TRBJ1-2 | TRBV19 | NA | TGTGCCAGTAGTTTCCGACGGGATAGCCTCTATGGCTACACCTTC | CASSFRRDSLYGYTF
NA | TRBJ1-2 | TRBV5-4 | once | TGTGCCAGCAGCTTGGCGGCGGGGGGGACTAACTATGGCTACACCTTC | CASSLAAGGTNYGYTF
NA | TRBJ2-1 | TRBV7-9 | NA | TGTGCCAGCAGCGCACGGATCGACAATGAGCAGTTCTTC | CASSARIDNEQFF
NA | TRBJ1-1 | TRBV7-3 | NA | TGTGCCAGCAGCTTAGCCGGGGGTGCGGGGACTGAAGCTTTCTTT | CASSLAGGAGTEAFF
TRBD1 | TRBJ2-7 | TRBV10-1 | NA | TGCGCCAGCAGTCTTGGGGACAGGGATGAGCAGTACTTC | CASSLGDRDEQYF
TRBD1 | TRBJ2-5 | TRBV7-7 | NA | TGTGCCAGCAGCTCCCTACAGGGGTCTCTACAAGAGACCCAGTACTTC | CASSSLQGSLQETQYF
TRBD2 | TRBJ2-1 | TRBV5-1 | NA | TGCGCCAGCAGCGAGGGGTGGCGGGAGTTTTTGACCAACTCCTACAATGAGCAGTTCTTC | CASSEGWREFLTNSYNEQFF
TRBD1 | TRBJ2-5 | TRBV6-5 | NA | TGTGCCAGCAGGACAGGGGGCAATGTTAGAGAGACCCAGTACTTC | CASRTGGNVRETQYF
NA | TRBJ2-1 | TRBV21-1 | NA | TGTGCCAGCAGCAATGCGAAACTAGCTAAACCGTCGGCTGAGCAGTTCTTC | CASSNAKLAKPSAEQFF
NA | TRBJ2-3 | TRBV9 | NA | TGTGCCAGCAGCCTCCACCGGGACGCTACGCAGTATTTT | CASSLHRDATQYF
NA | TRBJ2-5 | TRBV19 | once | TGTGCCAGTAGTATAGGGCCCCTCCGGGAGACCCAGTACTTC | CASSIGPLRETQYF
NA | TRBJ2-1 | TRBV7-7 | NA | TGTGCTAGCAGCCCGTTAGATGCGGGGTACAATGAGCAGTTCTTC | CASSPLDAGYNEQFF
NA | TRBJ2-3 | TRBV29-1 | NA | TGCAGCGTTGGAGACCCAGATACGCAGTATTTT | CSVGDPDTQYF
NA | TRBJ1-1 | TRBV18 | NA | TGTGCCAGCTCACCTCTGGCGGAGTACACTGAAGCTTTCTTT | CASSPLAEYTEAFF
NA | TRBJ2-3 | TRBV28 | NA | TGTGCCAGCCATCGTAGGACGGGCACAGATACGCAGTATTTT | CASHRRTGTDTQYF
NA | TRBJ2-3 | TRBV9 | NA | TGTGCCAGCAGCGGTAGCCAGGTCCTTCGGGATACGCAGTATTTT | CASSGSQVLRDTQYF